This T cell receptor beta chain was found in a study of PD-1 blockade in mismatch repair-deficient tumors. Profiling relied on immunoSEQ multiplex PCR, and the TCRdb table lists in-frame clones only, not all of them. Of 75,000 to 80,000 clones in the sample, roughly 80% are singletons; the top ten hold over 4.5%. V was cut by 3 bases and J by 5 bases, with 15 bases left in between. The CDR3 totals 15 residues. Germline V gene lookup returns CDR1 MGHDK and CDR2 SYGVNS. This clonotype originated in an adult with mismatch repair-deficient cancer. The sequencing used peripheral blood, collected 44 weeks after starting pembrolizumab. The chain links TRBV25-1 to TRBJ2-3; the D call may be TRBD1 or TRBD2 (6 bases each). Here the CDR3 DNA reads TGTGCCAGCAGTGATCAGGGGCTGCGGGAAGATACGCAGTATTTT. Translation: CASSDQGLREDTQYF.